The rows below give T cell receptor beta chains drawn from one sample of a study of cytomegalovirus exposure and HLA in healthy donors. Repertoires were generated with immunoSEQ multiplex PCR, while TCRdb's copy carries only in-frame clones and drops some. The sample records under 200,000 clones, 65% to 85% being singletons. Material: PBMCs. These TCRs come from a man in his forties or fifties in good health and CMV-seronegative. CDR3s include the opening cysteine and the closing phenylalanine or tryptophan. Each record gives: J gene, D gene, clone size, V gene, CDR3 protein, CDR3 DNA. D genes are given only for firm matches. Where a row states a size, it is once, few, many or the class of an expanded clone; other rows omit it.

J gene: TRBJ1-6; D gene: .; clone size: .; V gene: TRBV5-8; CDR3 protein: CASSSFDSVFNSPLHF; CDR3 DNA: TGTGCCAGCAGCTCATTTGACAGTGTCTTTAATTCACCCCTCCACTTT
J gene: TRBJ1-2; D gene: .; clone size: .; V gene: TRBV7-9; CDR3 protein: CSSSPPDARANYGYTF; CDR3 DNA: TGTTCCAGCAGCCCGCCTGACGCGCGGGCCAACTATGGCTACACCTTC
J gene: TRBJ2-7; D gene: TRBD1; clone size: .; V gene: TRBV2; CDR3 protein: CASSDLHQGAGEQYF; CDR3 DNA: TGTGCCAGCAGTGATCTCCATCAGGGGGCTGGGGAGCAGTACTTC
J gene: TRBJ1-4; D gene: .; clone size: .; V gene: TRBV6-5; CDR3 protein: CASSYSTQGEKLFF; CDR3 DNA: TGTGCCAGCAGTTACTCGACCCAGGGTGAAAAACTGTTTTTT
J gene: TRBJ1-4; D gene: TRBD1; clone size: .; V gene: TRBV4-3; CDR3 protein: CASSQGGLGQGGEKLFF; CDR3 DNA: TGCGCCAGCAGCCAAGGCGGTCTGGGACAGGGGGGTGAAAAACTGTTTTTT
J gene: TRBJ2-2; D gene: TRBD1; clone size: .; V gene: TRBV5-1; CDR3 protein: CASSSGQRITGELFF; CDR3 DNA: TGCGCCAGCAGCTCGGGACAGCGGATCACCGGGGAGCTGTTTTTT
J gene: TRBJ1-2; D gene: TRBD1; clone size: .; V gene: TRBV6-5; CDR3 protein: CASTRQGHSYTF; CDR3 DNA: TGTGCCAGCACCAGACAGGGCCATAGCTACACCTTC
J gene: TRBJ1-6; D gene: .; clone size: .; V gene: TRBV11-2; CDR3 protein: CASSFQGTSPLHF; CDR3 DNA: TGTGCCAGCAGCTTTCAGGGGACTTCACCCCTCCACTTT
J gene: TRBJ2-3; D gene: .; clone size: .; V gene: TRBV7-2; CDR3 protein: CASSFSTSTDTQYF; CDR3 DNA: TGTGCCAGCAGCTTTTCAACTAGCACAGATACGCAGTATTTT
J gene: TRBJ1-6; D gene: .; clone size: .; V gene: TRBV4-3; CDR3 protein: CASSHTQANSPLHF; CDR3 DNA: TGCGCCAGCAGCCATACCCAGGCGAACTCACCCCTCCACTTT
J gene: TRBJ2-3; D gene: .; clone size: .; V gene: TRBV29-1; CDR3 protein: CSVSRGDTQYF; CDR3 DNA: TGCAGCGTTAGTAGGGGCGATACGCAGTATTTT
J gene: TRBJ2-7; D gene: .; clone size: few; V gene: TRBV27; CDR3 protein: CASSHGGGASSYEQYF; CDR3 DNA: TGTGCCAGCAGCCACGGCGGGGGCGCTTCCTCCTACGAGCAGTACTTC
J gene: TRBJ1-5; D gene: .; clone size: .; V gene: TRBV5-1; CDR3 protein: CASSLTAGNQPQHF; CDR3 DNA: TGCGCCAGCAGCCTCACGGCGGGGAATCAGCCCCAGCATTTT
J gene: TRBJ1-2; D gene: TRBD1; clone size: .; V gene: TRBV7-9; CDR3 protein: CASSLDLQGAHGYTF; CDR3 DNA: TGTGCCAGCAGCTTAGATCTGCAGGGGGCGCATGGCTACACCTTC
J gene: TRBJ2-3; D gene: TRBD2; clone size: .; V gene: TRBV5-6; CDR3 protein: CASTAGGPTDTQYF; CDR3 DNA: TGTGCCAGCACCGCGGGGGGCCCCACAGATACGCAGTATTTT
J gene: TRBJ2-1; D gene: TRBD1; clone size: once; V gene: TRBV4-1; CDR3 protein: CASSQRPGQGARNEQFF; CDR3 DNA: TGCGCCAGCAGCCAACGGCCAGGACAGGGGGCGCGGAATGAGCAGTTCTTC
J gene: TRBJ2-2; D gene: .; clone size: .; V gene: TRBV7-7; CDR3 protein: CASSAGVAAGELFF; CDR3 DNA: TGTGCTAGCAGCGCAGGGGTGGCAGCCGGGGAGCTGTTTTTT
J gene: TRBJ1-5; D gene: TRBD1; clone size: .; V gene: TRBV19; CDR3 protein: CASMWGQGVYQPQHF; CDR3 DNA: TGTGCCAGTATGTGGGGACAGGGGGTTTACCAGCCCCAGCATTTT
J gene: TRBJ2-2; D gene: .; clone size: .; V gene: TRBV6-5; CDR3 protein: CASSSGRTSPGELFF; CDR3 DNA: TGTGCCAGCAGTTCGGGGAGGACAAGTCCCGGGGAGCTGTTTTTT
J gene: TRBJ1-1; D gene: .; clone size: .; V gene: TRBV19; CDR3 protein: CASSTTGTNTEAFF; CDR3 DNA: TGTGCCAGTAGTACGACAGGAACAAACACTGAAGCTTTCTTT
J gene: TRBJ1-5; D gene: .; clone size: .; V gene: TRBV19; CDR3 protein: CASSMGGRAQPQHF; CDR3 DNA: TGTGCCAGTAGTATGGGAGGGAGGGCTCAGCCCCAGCATTTT
J gene: TRBJ1-6; D gene: TRBD1; clone size: few; V gene: TRBV10-3; CDR3 protein: CAIRGTDNNSPLHF; CDR3 DNA: TGTGCCATCAGAGGGACAGACAATAATTCACCCCTCCACTTT
J gene: TRBJ2-7; D gene: .; clone size: .; V gene: TRBV18; CDR3 protein: CASRGNSYEQYF; CDR3 DNA: TGTGCCAGCCGGGGGAATTCCTACGAGCAGTACTTC
J gene: TRBJ1-2; D gene: .; clone size: .; V gene: TRBV6-5; CDR3 protein: CASGGGYGYTF; CDR3 DNA: TGTGCCAGCGGGGGAGGGTATGGCTACACCTTC
J gene: TRBJ2-7; D gene: .; clone size: .; V gene: TRBV18; CDR3 protein: CASSPQATIQDEQYF; CDR3 DNA: TGTGCCAGCTCACCACAAGCTACTATACAGGACGAGCAGTACTTC
J gene: TRBJ2-2; D gene: TRBD2; clone size: .; V gene: TRBV5-4; CDR3 protein: CASSLGLAESGELFF; CDR3 DNA: TGTGCCAGCAGCTTGGGACTAGCCGAATCCGGGGAGCTGTTTTTT
J gene: TRBJ1-2; D gene: TRBD1; clone size: .; V gene: TRBV5-4; CDR3 protein: CASSSTGGYGYTF; CDR3 DNA: TGTGCCAGCAGCTCAACAGGGGGCTATGGCTACACCTTC
J gene: TRBJ2-7; D gene: .; clone size: .; V gene: TRBV7-2; CDR3 protein: CASSLGHLYEQYF; CDR3 DNA: TGTGCCAGCAGTTTGGGGCATCTGTACGAGCAGTACTTC
J gene: TRBJ2-7; D gene: .; clone size: .; V gene: TRBV27; CDR3 protein: CASSFGGPTNEQYF; CDR3 DNA: TGTGCCAGCAGTTTTGGGGGCCCTACGAACGAGCAGTACTTC
J gene: TRBJ1-6; D gene: .; clone size: .; V gene: TRBV30; CDR3 protein: CAWSVSPGSPLHF; CDR3 DNA: TGTGCCTGGAGTGTAAGCCCCGGTTCACCCCTCCACTTT
J gene: TRBJ2-5; D gene: TRBD2; clone size: .; V gene: TRBV11-3; CDR3 protein: CASSLGLAVQETQYF; CDR3 DNA: TGTGCCAGCAGCTTAGGCCTAGCGGTACAAGAGACCCAGTACTTC
J gene: TRBJ1-6; D gene: .; clone size: once; V gene: TRBV7-3; CDR3 protein: CASSFAGATRPLHF; CDR3 DNA: TGTGCCAGCAGCTTTGCAGGCGCGACCCGGCCCCTCCACTTT
J gene: TRBJ2-1; D gene: TRBD2; clone size: few; V gene: TRBV27; CDR3 protein: CASRASGGFNEQFF; CDR3 DNA: TGTGCCAGCAGGGCTAGCGGGGGGTTCAATGAGCAGTTCTTC
J gene: TRBJ2-7; D gene: .; clone size: .; V gene: TRBV6-5; CDR3 protein: CASSSLSLREQYF; CDR3 DNA: TGTGCCAGCAGTTCCTTAAGCCTAAGAGAGCAGTACTTC
J gene: TRBJ2-2; D gene: TRBD1; clone size: .; V gene: TRBV4-1; CDR3 protein: CASSQVTGRSGELFF; CDR3 DNA: TGCGCCAGCAGCCAAGTGACAGGGCGGAGCGGGGAGCTGTTTTTT
J gene: TRBJ2-7; D gene: TRBD1; clone size: .; V gene: TRBV9; CDR3 protein: CASSAGTGTSYEQYF; CDR3 DNA: TGTGCCAGCAGCGCCGGGACAGGGACCTCCTACGAGCAGTACTTC
J gene: TRBJ2-6; D gene: .; clone size: .; V gene: TRBV7-2; CDR3 protein: CASSVQHSGANVLTF; CDR3 DNA: TGTGCCAGCAGCGTACAGCACTCTGGGGCCAACGTCCTGACTTTC